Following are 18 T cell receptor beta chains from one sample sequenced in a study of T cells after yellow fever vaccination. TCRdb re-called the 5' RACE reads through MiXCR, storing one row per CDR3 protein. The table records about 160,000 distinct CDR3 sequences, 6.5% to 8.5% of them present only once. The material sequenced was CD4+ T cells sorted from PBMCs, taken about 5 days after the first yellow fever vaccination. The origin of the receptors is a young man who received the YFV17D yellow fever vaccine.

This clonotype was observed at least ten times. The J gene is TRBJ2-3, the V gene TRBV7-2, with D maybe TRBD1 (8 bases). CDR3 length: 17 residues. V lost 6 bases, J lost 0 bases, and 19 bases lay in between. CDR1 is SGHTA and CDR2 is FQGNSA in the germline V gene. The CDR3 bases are TGTGCCAGCAGACGGGGGGCCCGGACAGGGAGCACAGATACGCAGTATTTT. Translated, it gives CASRRGARTGSTDTQYF.

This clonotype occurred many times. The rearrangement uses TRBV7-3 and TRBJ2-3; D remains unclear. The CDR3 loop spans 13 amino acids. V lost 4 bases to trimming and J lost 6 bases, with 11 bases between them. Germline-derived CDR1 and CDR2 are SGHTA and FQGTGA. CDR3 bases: TGTGCCAGCAGCTCACAGCGCTCCGATACGCAGTATTTT. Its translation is CASSSQRSDTQYF.

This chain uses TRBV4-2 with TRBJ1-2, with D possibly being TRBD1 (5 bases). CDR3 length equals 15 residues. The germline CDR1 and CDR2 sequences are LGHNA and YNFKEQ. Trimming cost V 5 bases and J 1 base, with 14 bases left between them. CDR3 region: CASSSNQGYNYGYTF. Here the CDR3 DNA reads TGTGCCAGCAGCTCTAACCAGGGCTATAACTATGGCTACACCTTC.

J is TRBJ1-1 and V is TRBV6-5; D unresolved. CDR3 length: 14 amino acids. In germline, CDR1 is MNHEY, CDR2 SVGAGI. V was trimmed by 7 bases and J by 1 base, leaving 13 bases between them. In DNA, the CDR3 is TGTGCCAGCACCTTAGCAGGCTGGAACACTGAAGCTTTCTTT. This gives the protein CASTLAGWNTEAFF.

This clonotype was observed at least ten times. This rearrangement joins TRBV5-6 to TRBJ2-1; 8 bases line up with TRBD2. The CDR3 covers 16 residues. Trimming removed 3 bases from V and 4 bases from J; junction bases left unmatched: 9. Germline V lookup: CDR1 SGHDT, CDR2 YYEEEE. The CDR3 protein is CASSSIAGRVYNEQFF. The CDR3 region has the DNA TGTGCCAGCAGCTCGATAGCGGGGAGGGTTTACAATGAGCAGTTCTTC.

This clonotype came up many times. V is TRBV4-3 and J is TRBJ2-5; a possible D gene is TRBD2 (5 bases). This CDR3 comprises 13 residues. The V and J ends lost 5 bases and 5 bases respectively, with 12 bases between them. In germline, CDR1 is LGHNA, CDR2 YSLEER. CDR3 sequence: CASSVRDYETQYF. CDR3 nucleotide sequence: TGCGCCAGCAGCGTGAGGGATTACGAGACCCAGTACTTC.

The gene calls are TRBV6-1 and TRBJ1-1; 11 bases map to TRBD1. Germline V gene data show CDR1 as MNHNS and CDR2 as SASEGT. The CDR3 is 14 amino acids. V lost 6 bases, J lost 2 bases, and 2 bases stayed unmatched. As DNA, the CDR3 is TGTGCCAGCAGGGACAGGGGGCTAAACACTGAAGCTTTCTTT. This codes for CASRDRGLNTEAFF.

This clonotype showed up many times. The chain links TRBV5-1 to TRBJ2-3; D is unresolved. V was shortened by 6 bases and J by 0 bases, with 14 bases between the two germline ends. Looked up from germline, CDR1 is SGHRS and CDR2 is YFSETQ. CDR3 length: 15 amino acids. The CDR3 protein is CASTIGSQSTDTQYF. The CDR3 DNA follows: TGCGCCAGCACCATAGGCTCCCAGAGCACAGATACGCAGTATTTT. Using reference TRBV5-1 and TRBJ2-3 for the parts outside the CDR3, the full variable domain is KAGVTQTPRYLIKTRGQQVTLSCSPISGHRSVSWYQQTPGQGLQFLFEYFSETQRNKGNFPGRFSGRQFSNSRSEMNVSTLELGDSALYLCASTIGSQSTDTQYFGPGTRLTVL.

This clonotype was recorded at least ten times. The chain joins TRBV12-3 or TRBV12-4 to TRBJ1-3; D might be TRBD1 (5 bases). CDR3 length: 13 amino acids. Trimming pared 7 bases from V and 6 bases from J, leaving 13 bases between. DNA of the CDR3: TGTGCCAGCACCAGCCGGGGCCCAAACACCATATATTTT. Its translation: CASTSRGPNTIYF.

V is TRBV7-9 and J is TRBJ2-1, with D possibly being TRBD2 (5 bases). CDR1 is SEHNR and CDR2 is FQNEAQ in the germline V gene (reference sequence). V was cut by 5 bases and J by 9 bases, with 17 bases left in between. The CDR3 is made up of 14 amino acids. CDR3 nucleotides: TGTGCCAGCAGCCGACTGAGCGGCTTCAGTGAGCAGTTCTTC. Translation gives CASSRLSGFSEQFF. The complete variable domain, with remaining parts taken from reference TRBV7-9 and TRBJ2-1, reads DTGVSQNPRHKITKRGQNVTFRCDPISEHNRLYWYRQTLGQGPEFLTYFQNEAQLEKSRLLSDRFSAERPKGSFSTLEIQRTEQGDSAMYLCASSRLSGFSEQFFGPGTRLTVL.

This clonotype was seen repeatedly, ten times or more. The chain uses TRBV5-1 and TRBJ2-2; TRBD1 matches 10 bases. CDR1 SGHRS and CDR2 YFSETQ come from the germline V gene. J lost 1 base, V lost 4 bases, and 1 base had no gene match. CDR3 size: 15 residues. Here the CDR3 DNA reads TGCGCCAGCAGCCGGGACAGGGGGAACACCGGGGAGCTGTTTTTT. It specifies CASSRDRGNTGELFF.

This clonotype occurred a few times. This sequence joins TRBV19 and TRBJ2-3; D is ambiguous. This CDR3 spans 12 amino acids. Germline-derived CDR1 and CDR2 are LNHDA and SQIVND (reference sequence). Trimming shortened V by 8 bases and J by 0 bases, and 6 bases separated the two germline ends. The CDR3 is CASGPSTDTQYF. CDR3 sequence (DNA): TGTGCCAGTGGTCCTAGCACAGATACGCAGTATTTT.

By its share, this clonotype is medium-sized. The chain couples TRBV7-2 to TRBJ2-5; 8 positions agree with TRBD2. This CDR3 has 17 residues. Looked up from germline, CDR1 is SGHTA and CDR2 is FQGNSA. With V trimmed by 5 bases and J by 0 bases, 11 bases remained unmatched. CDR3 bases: TGTGCCAGCAGCCCCCGGGGAGGCGGGGGGTACCAAGAGACCCAGTACTTC. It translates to CASSPRGGGGYQETQYF.

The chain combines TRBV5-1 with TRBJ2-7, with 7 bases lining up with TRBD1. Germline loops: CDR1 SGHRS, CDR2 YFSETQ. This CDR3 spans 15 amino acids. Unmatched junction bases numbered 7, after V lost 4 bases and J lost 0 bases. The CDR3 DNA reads TGCGCCAGCAGCCAGGGTGGGACAGTCTCCTACGAGCAGTACTTC. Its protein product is CASSQGGTVSYEQYF.

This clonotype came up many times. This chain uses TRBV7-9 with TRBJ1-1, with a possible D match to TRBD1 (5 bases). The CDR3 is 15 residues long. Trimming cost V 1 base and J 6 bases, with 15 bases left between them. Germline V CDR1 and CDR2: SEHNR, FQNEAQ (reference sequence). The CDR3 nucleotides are TGTGCCAGCAGCTTAGTGGGAACAGGTCCCGCTGAAGCTTTCTTT. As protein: CASSLVGTGPAEAFF.

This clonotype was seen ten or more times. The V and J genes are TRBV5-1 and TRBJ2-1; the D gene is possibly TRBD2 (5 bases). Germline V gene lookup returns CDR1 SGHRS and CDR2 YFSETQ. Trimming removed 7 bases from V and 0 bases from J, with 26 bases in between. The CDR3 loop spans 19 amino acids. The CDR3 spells CASCPGKEFNFFSYNEQFF. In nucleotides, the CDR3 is TGCGCCAGCTGCCCCGGGAAGGAGTTTAATTTTTTCTCCTACAATGAGCAGTTCTTC.

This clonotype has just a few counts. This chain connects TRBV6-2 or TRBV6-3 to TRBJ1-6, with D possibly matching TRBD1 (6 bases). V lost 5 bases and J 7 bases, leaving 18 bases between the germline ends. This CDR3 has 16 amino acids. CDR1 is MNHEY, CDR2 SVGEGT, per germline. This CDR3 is CASSPARTAKNSPLHF. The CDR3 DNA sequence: TGTGCCAGCAGTCCAGCCCGGACAGCCAAGAATTCACCCCTCCACTTT.

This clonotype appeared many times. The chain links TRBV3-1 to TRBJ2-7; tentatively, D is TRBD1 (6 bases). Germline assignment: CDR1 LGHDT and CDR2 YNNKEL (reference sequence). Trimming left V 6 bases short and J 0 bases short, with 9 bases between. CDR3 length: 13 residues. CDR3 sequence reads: CASSGGSSYEQYF. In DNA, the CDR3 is TGTGCCAGCAGTGGGGGCAGCTCCTACGAGCAGTACTTC.